One and the same sample provided the 29 T cell receptor beta chains below, sequenced in a study of Ad26.COV2.S vaccination and SARS-CoV-2 variants. Treatment noted: about 20 received Ad26.COV2.S at low or high dose, single or two shots; about 5 received placebo; per-sample allocation not given. Samples came from day 63 after the first vaccine or placebo injection. Profiled with immunoSEQ multiplex PCR; TCRdb holds only in-frame clones, not every one. Altogether 290,000 or so clones are present, 70% to 90% being singletons, with the ten largest covering about 3.1%. This specimen consisted of peripheral blood, obtained in a trial of Ad26.COV2.S vaccine versus placebo. The receptors originated from a person between 18 and 65 years old who received the Ad26.COV2.S COVID-19 vaccine or a placebo.

The CDR3: CASSQTSGTQYF. DNA of the CDR3: TGTGCCAGCAGCCAAACGTCAGGGACCCAGTACTTC. The chain employs TRBV3-1 (or the pseudogene TRBV3-2) and TRBJ2-5, with D uncertain. Trimming pared 2 bases from V and 7 bases from J, leaving 8 bases between. The CDR3 has 12 amino acids. CDR1 is LGHDT and CDR2 is YNNKEL in the germline V gene (reference sequence).

This chain connects TRBV2 to TRBJ1-2; D remains unclear. In germline, CDR1 is SNHLY, CDR2 FYNNEI. The CDR3 loop spans 14 amino acids. V lost 4 bases and J lost 3, with 12 bases in between. CDR3 nucleotide sequence: TGTGCCAGCAGTGTGGACCCCGCCGACTATGGCTACACCTTC. Protein sequence: CASSVDPADYGYTF.

The V gene is TRBV30, the J gene TRBJ2-1, with D possibly being TRBD1 (5 bases). CDR1 and CDR2 from the germline V gene are GTSNPN and SVGIG (reference sequence). The CDR3 extends over 14 amino acids. The V end lost 0 bases, the J end lost 2 bases, and 8 bases lay between the germline ends. The chain's CDR3 is CAWSVKGTYNEQFF. The CDR3 DNA follows: TGTGCCTGGAGTGTAAAGGGGACCTACAATGAGCAGTTCTTC.

The chain has TRBV5-4 and TRBJ2-3; D possibly corresponds to TRBD2 (5 bases). This CDR3 is 16 amino acids long. Trimming cost V 5 bases and J 0 bases, with 16 bases left between them. CDR1 SGHNT and CDR2 YYREEE come from the germline V gene (reference sequence). CDR3 sequence (DNA): TGTGCCAGCAGTTCAATCGGACTGGCTAGCACAGATACGCAGTATTTT. It codes for CASSSIGLASTDTQYF.

V gene TRBV4-1 combines with J gene TRBJ2-7, with TRBD2 identical over 11 bases. CDR1 and CDR2 (germline): MGHRA, YSYEKL. The CDR3 consists of 14 residues. The V and J ends lost 4 bases and 6 bases, in that order; junction bases with no gene match: 5. CDR3 bases: TGCGCCAGCAGCCCCCGACTAGCGGGGCTCGAGCAGTACTTC. Protein: CASSPRLAGLEQYF.

The rearrangement uses TRBV6-5 and TRBJ2-7, with D perhaps matching TRBD2 (7 bases). The germline gives CDR1 MNHEY, CDR2 SVGAGI. Trimming stripped 7 bases from V and 3 bases from J, with 19 bases between. This CDR3 contains 15 residues. The CDR3 DNA reads as TGTGCCAGCAACCGGGGGGCGGGAACAGGCTACGAGCAGTACTTC. Its protein is CASNRGAGTGYEQYF.

A few counts support this clone. This sequence joins TRBV3-1 (or the pseudogene TRBV3-2) and TRBJ1-5; no definite D call. CDR3 length equals 13 residues. V lost 2 bases, J lost 4 bases, and 6 bases lay in between. Germline CDR1 LGHDT, CDR2 YNNKEL (reference sequence). The CDR3 loop is CASSQRMNQPQHF. In DNA form, the CDR3 reads TGTGCCAGCAGCCAAAGGATGAATCAGCCCCAGCATTTT.

This rearrangement joins TRBV25-1 to TRBJ2-1; D remains unclear. Germline values: CDR1 MGHDK, CDR2 SYGVNS. V was cut by 1 base and J by 0 bases, with 10 bases left in between. CDR3 size: 16 residues. In DNA, the CDR3 is TGTGCCAGCAGTGAATGGGCCAGAAGCTCCTACAATGAGCAGTTCTTC. Its protein is CASSEWARSSYNEQFF.

The rearrangement links TRBV19 to TRBJ2-4, with 9 bases matching TRBD1. Germline V CDR1 and CDR2: LNHDA, SQIVND (reference sequence). J lost 11 bases, V lost 5 bases, and 13 bases had no gene match. CDR3 length equals 15 residues. CDR3 amino acids: CASSPGTGTRLVQYF. In DNA form, the CDR3 reads TGTGCCAGTAGTCCGGGGACAGGGACACGTCTCGTTCAGTACTTC. Supplemented by reference TRBV19 and TRBJ2-4, the full variable domain reads DGGITQSPKYLFRKEGQNVTLSCEQNLNHDAMYWYRQDPGQGLRLIYYSQIVNDFQKGDIAEGYSVSREKKESFPLTVTSAQKNPTAFYLCASSPGTGTRLVQYFGAGTRLSVL.

V and J are TRBV9 and TRBJ2-3; 12 bases line up with TRBD2. V lost 4 bases to trimming and J lost 5 bases; unmatched junction nucleotides: 2. The CDR3 has 14 amino acids. Germline V lookup: CDR1 SGDLS, CDR2 YYNGEE. The CDR3 reads CASSPSGGGDTQYF. The CDR3 bases are TGTGCCAGCAGCCCTAGCGGGGGGGGAGATACGCAGTATTTT.

The rearrangement uses TRBV5-8 and TRBJ2-4; maybe TRBD2 (5 bases). V dropped 2 bases and J dropped 0 bases, with 6 bases sitting between them. This CDR3 spans 14 amino acids. CDR1 SGHTS and CDR2 YDEGEE come from the germline V gene. Here the CDR3 DNA reads TGTGCCAGCAGCTTCGGAGGAGCCAAAAACATTCAGTACTTC. Translating it yields CASSFGGAKNIQYF.

The rearrangement links TRBV7-2 to TRBJ2-5, with 8 positions matching TRBD2. Losses at the gene ends were 5 bases for V and 0 bases for J; bases not matched to a gene: 5. This CDR3 has 15 amino acids. Germline V gene lookup returns CDR1 SGHTA and CDR2 FQGNSA. The CDR3 DNA reads as TGTGCCAGCAGCCAGACTAGCGTAAACCAAGAGACCCAGTACTTC. Its protein is CASSQTSVNQETQYF. The whole variable domain, filled in from reference TRBV7-2 and TRBJ2-5, reads GAGVSQSPSNKVTEKGKDVELRCDPISGHTALYWYRQSLGQGLEFLIYFQGNSAPDKSGLPSDRFSAERTGGSVSTLTIQRTQQEDSAVYLCASSQTSVNQETQYFGPGTRLLVL.

The chain employs TRBV12-3 or TRBV12-4 and TRBJ1-1; maybe TRBD1 (5 bases). Deletions cut 5 bases from V and 1 base from J, with 8 bases between. There are 13 residues in the CDR3. The CDR3 region has the DNA TGTGCCAGCAGTGTAGGGACGAACACTGAAGCTTTCTTT. Translating gives CASSVGTNTEAFF.

This chain connects TRBV11-1 to TRBJ1-2; possibly TRBD1 for D (5 bases). This CDR3 spans 13 amino acids. The germline V gene encodes CDR1 SGHAT and CDR2 FQDESV (reference sequence). V gave up 3 bases and J gave up 8 bases, with 13 bases separating them. CDR3 amino acids: CASSFGGGDGYTF. The CDR3 DNA follows: TGTGCCAGCAGCTTTGGGGGAGGGGACGGCTACACCTTC.

The J gene is TRBJ1-4, the V gene TRBV30; 7 nucleotides align to TRBD1. The CDR3 has 15 residues. Germline CDR1 GTSNPN, CDR2 SVGIG (reference sequence). Unmatched junction bases numbered 7, after V lost 2 bases and J lost 4 bases. The CDR3 nucleotides are TGTGCCTGGAGTCAGGGGACAGTCCTTAATGAAAAACTGTTTTTT. Translating gives CAWSQGTVLNEKLFF.

This clone was observed once. The genes are TRBV7-2 and TRBJ2-1; 10 nucleotides line up with TRBD2. The ends lost 5 bases at V and 6 bases at J; junction bases unmatched: 7. The CDR3 sequence is 15 residues long. Per germline, CDR1 SGHTA and CDR2 FQGNSA. The CDR3 region is CASSPLAGALNEQFF. DNA of the CDR3: TGTGCCAGCAGCCCTCTAGCGGGAGCCCTCAATGAGCAGTTCTTC.

The rearrangement links TRBV18 to TRBJ1-1, with D maybe TRBD1 (5 bases). CDR1 and CDR2 from the germline V gene are KGHSH and LQKENI. Trimming removed 5 bases at V and 1 base at J, with 11 bases between. The CDR3 covers 14 residues. CDR3 nucleotides: TGTGCCAGCTCATCCTTAACAGGGAACACTGAAGCTTTCTTT. This codes for CASSSLTGNTEAFF.

This rearrangement joins TRBV30 to TRBJ2-5, with D perhaps matching TRBD2 (6 bases). The CDR3 is made up of 12 amino acids. Deletions cut 3 bases from V and 5 bases from J, with 10 bases between. Germline V CDR1 and CDR2: GTSNPN, SVGIG (reference sequence). The chain's CDR3 is CAWSGRIETQYF. In nucleotides, the CDR3 is TGTGCCTGGAGCGGGAGAATCGAGACCCAGTACTTC.

This clone was detected only once. The rearrangement joins TRBV30 to TRBJ2-7, with D hard to call. Per the germline V gene, CDR1 is GTSNPN and CDR2 is SVGIG (reference sequence). The CDR3 spans 12 residues. With 2 bases removed from V and 6 bases from J, the gap between germline ends came to 11 bases. DNA for the CDR3: TGTGCCTGGAGTATCGGTTTCGGCGAGCAGTACTTC. Translating it yields CAWSIGFGEQYF.

The chain uses TRBV7-2 and TRBJ1-1; D remains ambiguous. The CDR3 loop spans 11 amino acids. V was trimmed by 1 base and J by 10 bases, leaving 7 bases between them. CDR1 and CDR2 (germline): SGHTA, FQGNSA. The CDR3 region is CASSLVRGAFF. The CDR3 bases are TGTGCCAGCAGCTTAGTCCGAGGAGCTTTCTTT.

The chain uses TRBV1 and TRBJ1-4. TRBV1 has pseudogene status. The length of the CDR3 is 18 residues. The CDR3 here is CTSSQASGSPSTNEKLFF. Written as DNA, the CDR3 is TGCACCAGCAGCCAAGCGTCTGGGTCCCCTTCAACTAATGAAAAACTGTTTTTT.

The chain recombines TRBV7-2 with TRBJ1-2, with D uncertain. The CDR3 loop spans 14 amino acids. Trimming stripped 3 bases from V and 5 bases from J, with 13 bases between. Looked up from germline, CDR1 is SGHTA and CDR2 is FQGNSA. CDR3 nucleotides: TGTGCCAGCAGCTTTGCCGGGAACCCTTATGGCTACACCTTC. Translation gives CASSFAGNPYGYTF.

This clone showed up just once. V gene TRBV4-1 combines with J gene TRBJ2-7, with 7 positions matching TRBD1. There are 17 residues in the CDR3. Germline CDR1 is MGHRA and CDR2 is YSYEKL. The trim removed 1 base at V and 0 bases at J, leaving 9 bases unmatched. Written as DNA, the CDR3 is TGCGCCAGCAGCCAAGGGGGCACAGGGGCAAGCTCCTACGAGCAGTACTTC. This translates into CASSQGGTGASSYEQYF.

The rearrangement uses TRBV5-1 and TRBJ2-2, with D perhaps matching TRBD1 (6 bases). CDR1 SGHRS and CDR2 YFSETQ come from the germline V gene. The CDR3 spans 15 residues. V was shortened by 4 bases and J by 2 bases, with 12 bases between the two germline ends. This CDR3 is CASSVQGSNTGELFF. Here the CDR3 DNA reads TGCGCCAGCAGCGTACAGGGATCCAACACCGGGGAGCTGTTTTTT.

The chain couples TRBV18 to TRBJ2-4; D not resolved. CDR1 and CDR2 from the germline V gene are KGHSH and LQKENI. V lost 3 bases, J lost 13 bases, and 16 bases lay in between. The CDR3 runs to 13 residues. The CDR3 loop reads CASSPSDGGLQYF. The CDR3 DNA reads as TGTGCCAGCTCACCTTCGGATGGCGGCCTACAGTACTTC.

A remark on this clone: This specimen includes other DNA sequences encoding the same CDR3. The chain links TRBV5-1 to TRBJ2-2; 11 bases match TRBD2. Germline V lookup: CDR1 SGHRS, CDR2 YFSETQ. The CDR3 has 15 amino acids. V was clipped by 1 base and J by 6 bases; unmatched bases: 2. CDR3 nucleotide sequence: TGCGCCAGCAGCTTGACTAGCGGGAGAGCCGGGGAGCTGTTTTTT. Residues: CASSLTSGRAGELFF.

The chain joins TRBV19 to TRBJ1-1; D remains unclear. The CDR3 extends over 13 amino acids. Trimming pared 1 base from V and 2 bases from J, leaving 5 bases between. In germline, CDR1 is LNHDA, CDR2 SQIVND (reference sequence). CDR3 amino acids: CASSIAYNTEAFF. The CDR3 nucleotides read TGTGCCAGTAGTATAGCCTACAACACTGAAGCTTTCTTT.

The chain carries TRBV3-1 (or the pseudogene TRBV3-2) and TRBJ1-3; D is uncertain. The V end lost 4 bases, the J end lost 8 bases, and 12 bases lay between the germline ends. CDR3 size: 13 residues. Germline assignment: CDR1 LGHDT and CDR2 YNNKEL (reference sequence). The CDR3 nucleotides read TGTGCCAGCAGCCCCGGTCTCAGAGACACCATATATTTT. It codes for CASSPGLRDTIYF.

The rearrangement links TRBV3-1 (or the pseudogene TRBV3-2) to TRBJ2-3; D is undetermined. The CDR3 has 13 amino acids. CDR1 LGHDT and CDR2 YNNKEL come from the germline V gene (reference sequence). Trimming pared 4 bases from V and 6 bases from J, leaving 11 bases between. The CDR3: CASSLSSVDTQYF. The CDR3 region has the DNA TGTGCCAGCAGCCTAAGTTCTGTGGATACGCAGTATTTT.